By its share, the clone carrying this T cell receptor beta chain is medium-sized (0.01 to 0.1%). The sample belongs to a study of blood T cell repertoires in COVID-19. Study-wide background: The United States, Italy and Spain supplied acute and convalescent COVID-19 samples. PBMCs, B-cell-depleted T cells, or T cells provided the cDNA or gDNA that made up the material.

V lost 7 bases, J lost 0 bases, and 15 bases lay in between. CDR3 size: 14 residues. CDR1 and CDR2 (germline): GTSNPN, SVGIG (reference sequence). Followed over time, Seattle patients had been enrolled while infection was active. Per the original methods: How many nucleated cells were present was estimated from reference gene primer amplification. Assay used: immunoSEQ multiplex PCR; TCRdb lists only in-frame clones, some missing. V and J calls and clone size follow that table, whereas D and trimming were derived from the DNA. The repertoire includes roughly 340,000 clones, around 87% of them detected once, and just under 6.5% sits in the top ten.

This sequence joins TRBV30 and TRBJ1-1; D is perhaps TRBD1 (5 bases). Sequenced material: peripheral blood. The receptor's source is a woman in her forties or fifties with COVID-19, enrolled during active disease. The CDR3 spells CASGGGTLNTEAFF. In nucleotides, the CDR3 is TGTGCCTCGGGGGGAGGGACCCTGAACACTGAAGCTTTCTTT.